This TCR beta chain was recovered during a study of control samples from healthy donors and cancer patients. Data came from immunoSEQ multiplex PCR; TCRdb stores just in-frame clones and leaves some out. The table lists about 97,000 clones, 80% to 90% of them singletons. A remark on this clone: Additional DNA sequences in this sample encode the identical CDR3.

The CDR3 has 15 amino acids. Germline assignment: CDR1 SEHNR and CDR2 FQNEAQ (reference sequence). V lost 5 bases, J lost 4 bases, and 5 bases stayed unmatched. The chain has TRBV7-9 and TRBJ2-6, with 7 bases matching TRBD1. The TCR sequence derives from a man under 40 in good health. Sequencing was done on a sample of blood. The CDR3 here is CASSPDRAGANVLTF. CDR3 coding DNA: TGTGCCAGCAGCCCAGACAGGGCCGGGGCCAACGTCCTGACTTTC.